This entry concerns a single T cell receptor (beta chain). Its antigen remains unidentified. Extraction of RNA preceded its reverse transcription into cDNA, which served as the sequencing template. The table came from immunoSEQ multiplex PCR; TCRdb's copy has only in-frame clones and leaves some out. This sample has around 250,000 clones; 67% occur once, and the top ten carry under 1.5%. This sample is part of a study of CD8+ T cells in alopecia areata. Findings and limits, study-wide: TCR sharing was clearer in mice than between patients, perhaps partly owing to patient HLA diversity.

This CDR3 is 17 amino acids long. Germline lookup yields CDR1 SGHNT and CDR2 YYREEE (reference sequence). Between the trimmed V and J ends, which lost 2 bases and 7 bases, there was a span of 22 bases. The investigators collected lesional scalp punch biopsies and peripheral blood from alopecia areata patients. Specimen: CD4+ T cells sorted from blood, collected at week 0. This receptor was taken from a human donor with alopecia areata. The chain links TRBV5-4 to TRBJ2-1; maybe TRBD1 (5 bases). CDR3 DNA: TGTGCCAGCAGCTTAGGGGCGCCATCAAATGCTGGGAATGAGCAGTTCTTC. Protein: CASSLGAPSNAGNEQFF.